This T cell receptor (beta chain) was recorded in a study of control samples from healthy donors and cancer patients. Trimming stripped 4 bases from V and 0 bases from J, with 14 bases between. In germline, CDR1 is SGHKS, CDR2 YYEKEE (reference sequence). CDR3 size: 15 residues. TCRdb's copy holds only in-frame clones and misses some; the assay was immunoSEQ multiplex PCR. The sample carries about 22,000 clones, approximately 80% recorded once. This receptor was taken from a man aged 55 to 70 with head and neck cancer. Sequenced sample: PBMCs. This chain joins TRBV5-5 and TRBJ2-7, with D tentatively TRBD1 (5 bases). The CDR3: CASSPDISYSYEQYF. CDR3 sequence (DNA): TGTGCCAGCAGCCCGGACATCTCCTACTCCTACGAGCAGTACTTC.